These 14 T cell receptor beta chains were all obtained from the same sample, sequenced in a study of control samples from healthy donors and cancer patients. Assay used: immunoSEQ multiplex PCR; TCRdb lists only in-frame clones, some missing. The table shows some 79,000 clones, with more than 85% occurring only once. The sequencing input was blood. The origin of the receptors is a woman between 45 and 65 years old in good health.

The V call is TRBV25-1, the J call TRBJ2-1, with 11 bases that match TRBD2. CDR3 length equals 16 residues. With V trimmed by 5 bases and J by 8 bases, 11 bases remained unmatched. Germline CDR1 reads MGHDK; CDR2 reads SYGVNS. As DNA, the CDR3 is TGTGCCAGCAGTTTGACTAGCGGGATTGCCTTAGATGAGCAGTTCTTC. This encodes CASSLTSGIALDEQFF. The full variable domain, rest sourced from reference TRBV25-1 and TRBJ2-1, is EADIYQTPRYLVIGTGKKITLECSQTMGHDKMYWYQQDPGMELHLIHYSYGVNSTEKGDLSSESTVSRIRTEHFPLTLESARPSHTSQYLCASSLTSGIALDEQFFGPGTRLTVL.

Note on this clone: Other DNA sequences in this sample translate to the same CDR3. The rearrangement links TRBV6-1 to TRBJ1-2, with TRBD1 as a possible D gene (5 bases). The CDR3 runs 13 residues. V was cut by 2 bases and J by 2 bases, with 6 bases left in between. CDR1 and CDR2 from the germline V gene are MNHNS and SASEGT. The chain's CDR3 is CASSEQGNYGYTF. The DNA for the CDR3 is TGTGCCAGCAGTGAACAGGGAAACTATGGCTACACCTTC.

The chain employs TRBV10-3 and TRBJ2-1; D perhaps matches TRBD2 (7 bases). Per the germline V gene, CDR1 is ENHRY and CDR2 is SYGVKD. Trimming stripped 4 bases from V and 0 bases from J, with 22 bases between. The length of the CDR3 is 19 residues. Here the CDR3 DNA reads TGTGCCATCAGTGGGGGGGCGGGTAGCGGGTCATACTCCTACAATGAGCAGTTCTTC. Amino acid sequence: CAISGGAGSGSYSYNEQFF.

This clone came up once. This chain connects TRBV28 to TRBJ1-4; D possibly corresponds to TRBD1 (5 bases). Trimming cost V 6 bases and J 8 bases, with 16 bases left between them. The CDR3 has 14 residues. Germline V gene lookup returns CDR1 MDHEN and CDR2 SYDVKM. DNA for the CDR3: TGTGCCAGCAGAACAATGGAGGGGATGGAAAAACTGTTTTTT. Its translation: CASRTMEGMEKLFF.

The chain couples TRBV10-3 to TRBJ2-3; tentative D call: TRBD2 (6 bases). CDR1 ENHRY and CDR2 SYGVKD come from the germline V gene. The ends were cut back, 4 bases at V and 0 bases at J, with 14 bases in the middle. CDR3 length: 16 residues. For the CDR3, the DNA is TGTGCCATCAGTGGTAGCGGTTCTCCTAGCACAGATACGCAGTATTTT. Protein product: CAISGSGSPSTDTQYF.

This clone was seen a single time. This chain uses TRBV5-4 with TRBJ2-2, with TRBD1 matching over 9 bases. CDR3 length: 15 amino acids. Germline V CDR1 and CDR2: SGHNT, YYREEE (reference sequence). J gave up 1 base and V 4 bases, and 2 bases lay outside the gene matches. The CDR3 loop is CASSRDRVNTGELFF. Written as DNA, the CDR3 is TGTGCCAGCAGCAGGGACAGGGTGAACACCGGGGAGCTGTTTTTT.

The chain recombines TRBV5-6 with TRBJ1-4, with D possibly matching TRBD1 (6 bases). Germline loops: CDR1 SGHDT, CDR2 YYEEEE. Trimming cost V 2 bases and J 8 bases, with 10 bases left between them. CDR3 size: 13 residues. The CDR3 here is CASSFAGGEKLFF. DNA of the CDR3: TGTGCCAGCAGCTTCGCGGGGGGCGAAAAACTGTTTTTT. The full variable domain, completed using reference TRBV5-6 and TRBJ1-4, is DAGVTQSPTHLIKTRGQQVTLRCSPKSGHDTVSWYQQALGQGPQFIFQYYEEEERQRGNFPDRFSGHQFPNYSSELNVNALLLGDSALYLCASSFAGGEKLFFGSGTQLSVL.

CDR3 in amino acids: CASSVLAGAADTQYF. The CDR3 nucleotides are TGTGCCAGTAGTGTCCTAGCGGGAGCGGCAGATACGCAGTATTTT. The chain is built from TRBV19 and TRBJ2-3; TRBD2 matches at 10 bases. V shed 5 bases and J 4 bases; nucleotides not matched to a gene: 6. From germline, CDR1 is LNHDA and CDR2 SQIVND (reference sequence). This CDR3 is built from 15 residues. Based on the CDR3 plus reference TRBV19 and TRBJ2-3, the full variable domain is DGGITQSPKYLFRKEGQNVTLSCEQNLNHDAMYWYRQDPGQGLRLIYYSQIVNDFQKGDIAEGYSVSREKKESFPLTVTSAQKNPTAFYLCASSVLAGAADTQYFGPGTRLTVL.

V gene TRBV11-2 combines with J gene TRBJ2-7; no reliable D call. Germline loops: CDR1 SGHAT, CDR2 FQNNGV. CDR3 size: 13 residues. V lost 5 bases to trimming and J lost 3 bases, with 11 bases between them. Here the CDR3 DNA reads TGTGCCAGCAGCCCCCTTATCGACTACGAGCAGTACTTC. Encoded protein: CASSPLIDYEQYF.

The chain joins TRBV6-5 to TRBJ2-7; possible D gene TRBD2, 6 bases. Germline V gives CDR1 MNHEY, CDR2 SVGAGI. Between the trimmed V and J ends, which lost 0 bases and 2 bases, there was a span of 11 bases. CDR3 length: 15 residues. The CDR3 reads CASSYSWDSTYEQYF. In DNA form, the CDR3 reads TGTGCCAGCAGTTACTCGTGGGACTCCACCTACGAGCAGTACTTC.

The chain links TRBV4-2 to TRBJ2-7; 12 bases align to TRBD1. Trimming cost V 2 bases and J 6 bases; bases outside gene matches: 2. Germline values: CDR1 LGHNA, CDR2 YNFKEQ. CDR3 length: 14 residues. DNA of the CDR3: TGTGCCAGCAGCCAACTGGGACAGGGGGCCGAGCAGTACTTC. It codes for CASSQLGQGAEQYF.

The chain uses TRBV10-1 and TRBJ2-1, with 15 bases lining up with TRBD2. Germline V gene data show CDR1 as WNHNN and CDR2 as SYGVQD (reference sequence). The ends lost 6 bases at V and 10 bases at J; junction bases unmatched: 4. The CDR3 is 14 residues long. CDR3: CASSAGTSGREQFF. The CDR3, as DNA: TGCGCCAGCAGCGCCGGGACTAGCGGGAGGGAGCAGTTCTTC.

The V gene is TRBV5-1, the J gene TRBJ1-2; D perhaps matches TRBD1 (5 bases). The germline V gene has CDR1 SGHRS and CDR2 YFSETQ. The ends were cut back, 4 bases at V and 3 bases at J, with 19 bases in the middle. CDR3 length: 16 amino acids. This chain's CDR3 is CASSIDTGTADYGYTF. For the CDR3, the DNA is TGCGCCAGCAGCATAGACACCGGGACCGCGGACTATGGCTACACCTTC.

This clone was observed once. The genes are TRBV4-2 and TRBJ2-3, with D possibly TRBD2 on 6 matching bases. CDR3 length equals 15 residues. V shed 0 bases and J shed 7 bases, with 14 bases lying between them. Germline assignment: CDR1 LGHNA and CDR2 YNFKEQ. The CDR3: CASSQDGSLANTQYF. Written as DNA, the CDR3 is TGTGCCAGCAGCCAAGATGGTTCCCTAGCGAATACGCAGTATTTT.